This entry lists 10 T cell receptor beta chains sequenced from one sample in a study of T cell repertoires in cytomegalovirus infection. MiXCR, run by TCRdb on the reads, gives a single entry per CDR3 protein. Here the sample spans some 600,000 distinct CDR3 sequences, approximately 25% being singletons. The sample taken for sequencing was CD8+ T cells from PBMCs. These receptor sequences come from a human donor in good health (CMV status not recorded). Some clones in this sample may be carry-over from other donors' samples.

This clonotype was recorded many times. The chain's CDR3 is CASSLLVGAGTDTQYF. The DNA of the CDR3 is TGTGCCAGCAGCTTGCTTGTGGGGGCGGGGACAGATACGCAGTATTTT. The genes are TRBV7-2 and TRBJ2-3, with D perhaps being TRBD1 or TRBD2 (6 bases each). The germline V gene encodes CDR1 SGHTA and CDR2 FQGNSA. The V end was cut by 3 bases, the J end by 3 bases, with 16 bases between. CDR3 length equals 16 residues.

This clonotype has just a few counts. CDR3 sequence (DNA): TGTGCCAGCAGCCCGGGACTAGGAATGGAGAAGACCCAGTACTTC. It yields the protein CASSPGLGMEKTQYF. J is TRBJ2-5 and V is TRBV5-4, with TRBD2 matching 8 bases. The CDR3 runs to 15 residues. Trimming removed 4 bases from V and 6 bases from J; junction bases left unmatched: 11. The V gene's germline CDR1 is SGHNT and CDR2 YYREEE (reference sequence).

The rearrangement links TRBV5-4 to TRBJ2-6; D is undetermined. Germline CDR1 reads SGHNT; CDR2 reads YYREEE (reference sequence). The length of the CDR3 is 16 residues. Trimming cost V 0 bases and J 0 bases, with 7 bases left between them. CDR3 protein: CASSLDGNSGANVLTF. The DNA of the CDR3 is TGTGCCAGCAGCTTGGATGGGAACTCTGGGGCCAACGTCCTGACTTTC.

The chain couples TRBV28 to TRBJ2-1; TRBD2 agrees at 10 bases. With 5 bases clipped from V and 6 bases from J, the junction kept 4 bases outside the gene matches. The CDR3 spans 14 residues. The germline V gene has CDR1 MDHEN and CDR2 SYDVKM. This CDR3 reads CASSPRTSGNEQFF. The DNA of the CDR3 is TGTGCCAGCAGTCCCCGGACTAGCGGCAATGAGCAGTTCTTC.

The genes are TRBV6-6 and TRBJ1-2, with D hard to call. Deletions cut 7 bases from V and 8 bases from J, with 17 bases between. The CDR3 has 13 residues. From germline, CDR1 is MNHNY and CDR2 SVGAGI (reference sequence). The CDR3 spells CASIPGRAEGYTF. The CDR3, as DNA: TGTGCCAGCATCCCCGGTAGGGCGGAGGGCTACACCTTC.

This clonotype has a count of ten or more. The rearrangement links TRBV28 to TRBJ2-5; 9 nucleotides agree with TRBD1. The CDR3 is 15 residues long. The J segment lost 1 base and the V segment lost 7 bases, leaving 7 bases of the junction unmatched. Germline values: CDR1 MDHEN, CDR2 SYDVKM. CDR3 amino acids: CASIPGQGLQETQYF. As DNA, the CDR3 is TGTGCCAGCATCCCGGGACAGGGACTCCAAGAGACCCAGTACTTC.

Many counts were recorded for this clonotype. The chain uses TRBV7-2 and TRBJ1-2; 7 bases line up with TRBD1. In germline, CDR1 is SGHTA, CDR2 FQGNSA. This CDR3 contains 14 residues. The trim removed 4 bases at V and 4 bases at J, leaving 6 bases unmatched. The CDR3 DNA is TGTGCCAGCAGCTCTCCGGGACAGCTCTATGGCTACACCTTC. Encoded protein: CASSSPGQLYGYTF.

This clonotype came up many times. This chain joins TRBV7-6 and TRBJ1-1, with a weak D call TRBD1 (5 bases). V was clipped by 2 bases and J by 2 bases, with 12 bases between them. Germline values: CDR1 SGHVS, CDR2 FNYEAQ. The CDR3 has 15 amino acids. CDR3 residues: CASSLSPDTNTEAFF. CDR3 coding DNA: TGTGCCAGCAGCTTAAGTCCGGACACTAACACTGAAGCTTTCTTT.

This clonotype was found a few times. The chain joins TRBV2 to TRBJ2-3, with TRBD2 as a possible D gene (5 bases). The V end was cut by 8 bases, the J end by 1 base, with 31 bases between. There are 20 residues in the CDR3. Germline CDR1 is SNHLY and CDR2 is FYNNEI. CDR3 sequence reads: CASRTPEPPVGVVGTDTQYF. DNA for the CDR3: TGTGCCAGCCGTACTCCCGAGCCCCCGGTCGGGGTGGTAGGCACAGATACGCAGTATTTT.

This clonotype was seen only a few times. CDR3 residues: CASSENPGGTEAFF. The CDR3 DNA follows: TGTGCCAGCAGTGAAAACCCAGGGGGCACTGAAGCTTTCTTT. The rearrangement uses TRBV2 and TRBJ1-1; 7 bases fit TRBD1. Germline lookup yields CDR1 SNHLY and CDR2 FYNNEI. Unmatched junction bases numbered 4, after V lost 2 bases and J lost 4 bases. The CDR3 has 14 residues.